This TCR beta chain was obtained from a study of Ad26.COV2.S vaccination and SARS-CoV-2 variants. Treatment of the sample: 15 to 20 received Ad26.COV2.S at low or high dose, single or two shots; about 5 received placebo; per-sample allocation not given. All samples were drawn on day 63, counting from the first vaccine or placebo injection. The V and J ends lost 0 bases and 8 bases respectively, with 15 bases between them. The CDR3 covers 15 residues. Germline CDR1 and CDR2: MNHEY and SVGAGI. Sequencing used immunoSEQ multiplex PCR; TCRdb keeps in-frame clones, though not all of them. Among almost 400,000 clones, around 89% were seen once, and the ten largest hold approximately 1.9%.

J is TRBJ2-3 and V is TRBV6-5; possibly TRBD1 or TRBD2 for D (6 bases each). The sample in question was peripheral blood, obtained in a trial of Ad26.COV2.S vaccine versus placebo. The TCR comes from a person aged 18-65 years who received the Ad26.COV2.S COVID-19 vaccine or a placebo. CDR3 sequence (DNA): TGTGCCAGCAGTTACTCGATTCGGGGGCTGGGTACGCAGTATTTT. This sequence encodes CASSYSIRGLGTQYF.